The entry below describes one TCR beta chain. The CDR3 totals 16 residues. Looked up from germline, CDR1 is MGHDK and CDR2 is SYGVNS. Trimming took 0 bases from V and 2 from J, leaving 13 bases between them. Sample-barcoded 5' priming and a J-beta primer mix drove a second PCR of roughly 7 to 11 cycles. TCRdb processed the 5' RACE reads anew with MiXCR; each CDR3 protein has one entry. The sample yields more than 800,000 distinct CDR3 sequences, 40% to 50% seen once. The data are from a study of blood T cells in healthy people across ages. The sequenced sample was blood. This sequence was found in a woman in her sixties in good health. The chain links TRBV25-1 to TRBJ2-5; possible D gene TRBD1, 6 bases. The CDR3, as DNA: TGTGCCAGCAGTGAATACGGCAGGGGTTCGCAAGAGACCCAGTACTTC. Translated: CASSEYGRGSQETQYF.